These 11 T cell receptor beta chains came from one sample sequenced in a study of blood T cell repertoires in COVID-19. The assay was immunoSEQ multiplex PCR, and TCRdb's table has in-frame clones only and misses some. The table shows 140,000 to 150,000 clones, with roughly 84% occurring only once. The sequencing input was PBMCs or T cells enriched from blood (not recorded which). The origin of the receptors is a woman between 50 and 59 years old who had been exposed to COVID-19.

The chain couples TRBV5-4 to TRBJ2-1, with D maybe TRBD2 (7 bases). Germline V gene sequence: CDR1 SGHNT, CDR2 YYREEE (reference sequence). V dropped 0 bases and J dropped 2 bases, with 18 bases sitting between them. The CDR3 covers 18 residues. CDR3 nucleotides: TGTGCCAGCAGCTTGGTCCGTTGGGGGGGGCCTGCCTACAATGAGCAGTTCTTC. Translation: CASSLVRWGGPAYNEQFF.

This sequence joins TRBV6-2 or TRBV6-3 and TRBJ2-3; 9 nucleotides align to TRBD2. The CDR3 runs to 16 residues. V lost 2 bases and J lost 5; bases outside the gene matches: 8. The germline V gene has CDR1 MNHEY and CDR2 SVGEGT. CDR3 amino acids: CASSYGSSGTRDTQYF. The CDR3 DNA follows: TGTGCCAGCAGTTACGGTTCTAGCGGGACACGAGATACGCAGTATTTT.

The table lists this clone with a few counts. J is TRBJ1-2 and V is TRBV27, with D possibly matching TRBD1 (6 bases). Per germline, CDR1 MNHEY and CDR2 SMNVEV (reference sequence). The CDR3 consists of 16 residues. Deletions cut 5 bases from V and 3 bases from J, with 19 bases between. Written as DNA, the CDR3 is TGTGCCAGCAGTCCCCTGTCTACAGGGCCTGACTATGGCTACACCTTC. Translated: CASSPLSTGPDYGYTF.

The rearrangement links TRBV7-3 to TRBJ2-1, with TRBD2 matching over 10 bases. This CDR3 spans 17 amino acids. CDR1 is SGHTA, CDR2 FQGTGA, per germline. V trimming: 2 bases; J trimming: 4 bases; junction bases outside the gene matches: 8. The CDR3 loop is CASSLGMRTSGYNEQFF. The CDR3 DNA follows: TGTGCCAGCAGCTTAGGGATGAGGACTAGCGGATACAATGAGCAGTTCTTC.

The rearrangement joins TRBV12-5 to TRBJ1-1; weak D call: TRBD1 (6 bases). Trimming cost V 3 bases and J 0 bases, with 8 bases left between them. Germline assignment: CDR1 LGHNT and CDR2 FRNRAP. This CDR3 has 14 amino acids. The CDR3 DNA reads TGTGCTAGTGGTTTCCCAGGGGTGAACACTGAAGCTTTCTTT. Translated, it gives CASGFPGVNTEAFF.

The rearrangement joins TRBV6-4 to TRBJ2-3, with 8 bases fitting TRBD2. Germline CDR1 is MRHNA and CDR2 is SNTAGT. CDR3 length equals 15 residues. The V segment lost 2 bases and the J segment 2 bases; nucleotides outside the gene matches: 3. The CDR3 spells CASSDTGGPTDTQYF. The CDR3 nucleotides are TGTGCCAGCAGTGACACGGGGGGGCCCACAGATACGCAGTATTTT.

V usage is TRBV4-1 and J usage is TRBJ1-1; D gene ambiguous. CDR3 length: 12 amino acids. In germline, CDR1 is MGHRA, CDR2 YSYEKL. The ends were cut back, 0 bases at V and 8 bases at J, with 7 bases in the middle. The CDR3 nucleotides read TGCGCCAGCAGCCAAGATGGAGAAGAAGCTTTCTTT. Translated, it gives CASSQDGEEAFF.

In this sample, this clone turned up once. The rearrangement joins TRBV6-4 to TRBJ2-3, with D possibly matching TRBD2 (7 bases). The CDR3 covers 18 residues. Germline values: CDR1 MRHNA, CDR2 SNTAGT. V was pared by 9 bases and J by 0 bases, with 25 bases between. CDR3: CARRGLAGDTLSTDTQYF. For the CDR3, the DNA is TGTGCCAGGAGAGGGTTGGCGGGGGACACACTAAGCACAGATACGCAGTATTTT.

This clone has more than one count but fewer than ten. V and J are TRBV4-2 and TRBJ2-3, with a tentative D call TRBD1 (6 bases). The germline gives CDR1 LGHNA, CDR2 YNFKEQ. CDR3 length: 15 amino acids. V was cut by 1 base and J by 4 bases, with 12 bases left in between. The CDR3 sequence: CASSQGNRAADTQYF. DNA of the CDR3: TGTGCCAGCAGCCAAGGTAACAGGGCGGCAGATACGCAGTATTTT.

This clone was seen a handful of times. This chain connects TRBV11-2 to TRBJ1-2, with D possibly TRBD1 on 5 matching bases. Trimming removed 1 base at V and 4 bases at J, with 10 bases between. Germline CDR1 and CDR2: SGHAT and FQNNGV. CDR3 length: 14 residues. DNA for the CDR3: TGTGCCAGCAGCTTAGCCGGGGGAAGCTATGGCTACACCTTC. It translates to CASSLAGGSYGYTF.

This clone occurred many times. The rearrangement joins TRBV27 to TRBJ1-1; the match to TRBD1 covers 8 bases. Losses at the gene ends were 3 bases for V and 4 bases for J; bases not matched to a gene: 10. CDR1 is MNHEY, CDR2 SMNVEV, per germline (reference sequence). CDR3 length: 16 amino acids. The CDR3 spells CASSLDRDLLGTEAFF. DNA of the CDR3: TGTGCCAGCAGTTTGGACAGGGATTTGTTAGGCACTGAAGCTTTCTTT.